The clone carrying this T cell receptor beta chain appeared a few times. What it binds is unknown. These data come from a study of T cells in Graves' hyperthyroidism and ophthalmopathy. Study conclusions and caveats: Researchers found most expanded thyroid clonotypes above 0.001 in blood as well.

Amplified regions were TCR beta CDR3 sequences from RNA transcripts. An initial round of RT-PCR targeting the TCR CDR3 relied on the HTBI primer set. TCRdb independently ran MiXCR on the multiplex PCR reads; one entry per CDR3 protein. The sample contains 350,000 to 400,000 distinct CDR3 sequences, approximately 18% of which appear only once. V lost 3 bases to trimming and J lost 5 bases, with 13 bases between them. Germline assignment: CDR1 DFQATT and CDR2 SNEGSKA (reference sequence). The CDR3 totals 13 residues. Lactation, pregnancy, other autoimmune disease or uncontrolled infection excluded patients. The PBMCs studied were ones that came from 9 to 10 ml fresh peripheral blood.

This TCR derives from a man between 18 and 29 years old with Graves' ophthalmopathy. Source material: blood. The J gene is TRBJ1-1, the V gene TRBV20-1; D is unclear. For the CDR3, the DNA is TGCAGTGCTAGTTCCACCACCGAGACTGAAGCTTTCTTT. Translating it yields CSASSTTETEAFF.